The clone carrying this T cell receptor (beta chain) showed up just a few times. Its antigen is unidentified. This CDR3 region has 13 residues. Deletions cut 3 bases from V and 1 base from J, with 6 bases between. Germline V gene sequence: CDR1 MNHEY, CDR2 SMNVEV (reference sequence). A J-beta primer mix and a sample-barcoded 5' primer were used in a second PCR of about 7 to 12 cycles. Tagging of each cDNA molecule was performed by a template-switch adaptor with 12 random nucleotides. A single record per CDR3 protein comes from TCRdb applying MiXCR to the 5' RACE reads. The sample includes about 1.4 million distinct CDR3 sequences, 55% to 75% of them seen just once. This record belongs to a study of blood T cells in healthy people across ages. The wider study: T cells yielded about one barcoded beta molecule per two cells through template switching. The study's findings and limits: Donors of long life had a larger count of naive CD4+ cells and greater diversity than aged donors.

Sequencing used blood. The source is a young man in good health. The chain links TRBV27 to TRBJ1-1; D is unclear. The CDR3 nucleotides read TGTGCCAGCAGTTTTGCAGAGAACACTGAAGCTTTCTTT. Amino acid sequence: CASSFAENTEAFF.